A single sample is the source of the 26 T cell receptor beta chains below, sequenced in a study of vaccination effects on CD4 cells after COVID-19 (dated by TCRdb to the early 2020s). In the ViraFEST assay, PBMC were stimulated with viral peptide pools, and antigen-specific CD4+ T cell clonotypes were then identified by expansion using TCR sequencing. After approximately 11 days of culture, CD4+ T cells were isolated with the EasySep CD4+ T cell isolation kit. The absence of prior SARS-CoV-2 infection in healthy vaccine recipients was confirmed by negative nucleocapsid antibodies before and after vaccination. Libraries were made using the immunoSEQ multiplex PCR assay. TCRdb obtained this table from immuneACCESS and retained in-frame rearrangements with V and J assigned. These tables miss some clones; where compared with another copy, unresolved V genes account for less than half of the shortfall, and the remainder is unexplained. Present in this sample are tens of thousands of clones, roughly 76% of which were seen just once. Of the sample, 20% to 25% falls within the top ten clones.

For these TCRs, the target antigens are not known. Sequencing used CD4+ T cells from PBMCs cultured with SARS-CoV-2 spike peptides, obtained before COVID-19 vaccination. The cell subset or site tag for this specimen amounts to: SARS-CoV-2 spike overlapping peptide pool stimulation. Receptors were obtained from a human donor who received a COVID-19 vaccine.

This chain links TRBV2 with TRBJ1-2, with 9 nucleotides matching TRBD1. The CDR3 contains 13 residues. Germline V gives CDR1 SNHLY, CDR2 FYNNEI. With V trimmed by 5 bases and J by 8 bases, 6 bases remained unmatched. The CDR3 spells CASSSQGAKGYTF. The CDR3 DNA reads TGTGCCAGCAGTTCACAGGGGGCTAAGGGCTACACCTTC.

This sequence joins TRBV7-6 and TRBJ2-2; TRBD2 agrees at 8 bases. Germline V gene lookup returns CDR1 SGHVS and CDR2 FNYEAQ. The CDR3 spans 16 residues. V lost 0 bases to trimming and J lost 4 bases; unmatched junction nucleotides: 4. The CDR3 spells CASSLALAGPTGELFF. For the CDR3, the DNA is TGTGCCAGCAGCTTAGCCCTAGCGGGTCCCACCGGGGAGCTGTTTTTT.

This clone came up a few times. The J gene is TRBJ1-1, the V gene TRBV29-1; D unclear. The CDR3 runs 13 residues. CDR1 SQVTM and CDR2 ANQGSEA come from the germline V gene. As DNA, the CDR3 is TGCAGTGCCTGCAGGAGACTGAACACTGAAGCTTTCTTT. It encodes CSACRRLNTEAFF.

The CDR3 DNA is TGTGCCAGCAAATTCGACAGATCTGGGGCCAACGTCCTGACTTTC. Translating it yields CASKFDRSGANVLTF. The rearrangement uses TRBV7-2 and TRBJ2-6; tentatively, D is TRBD1 (5 bases). CDR3 length: 15 amino acids. V lost 7 bases and J lost 1, with 11 bases in between. CDR1 and CDR2 from the germline V gene are SGHTA and FQGNSA.

CDR3 loop: CASSQEGLGGTDTQYF. The CDR3 DNA follows: TGTGCCAGCAGCCAAGAAGGGCTCGGGGGCACAGATACGCAGTATTTT. The rearrangement joins TRBV4-2 to TRBJ2-3; D is possibly TRBD2 (5 bases). The germline V and J ends were trimmed by 0 bases and 1 base, with 11 bases remaining between them. The V gene's germline CDR1 is LGHNA and CDR2 YNFKEQ. This CDR3 is built from 16 residues.

This chain joins TRBV6-5 and TRBJ1-2; D possibly corresponds to TRBD1 (6 bases). This CDR3 comprises 13 residues. Deletions cut 6 bases from V and 8 bases from J, with 16 bases between. CDR1 MNHEY and CDR2 SVGAGI come from the germline V gene. The CDR3 DNA sequence: TGTGCCAGCAGACCGGCGGGGGCGGGAGGCTACACCTTC. This sequence encodes CASRPAGAGGYTF.

J is TRBJ1-2 and V is TRBV19; TRBD1 matches 8 bases. Germline V gives CDR1 LNHDA, CDR2 SQIVND (reference sequence). The CDR3 loop spans 14 amino acids. Trimming at V came to 2 bases and at J to 3 bases, leaving 2 bases not matched to a gene. CDR3 sequence (DNA): TGTGCCAGTAGTATATCAGGGGGCCACTATGGCTACACCTTC. It codes for CASSISGGHYGYTF.

Only a few counts were recorded for this clone. The chain joins TRBV30 to TRBJ2-3; 9 nucleotides agree with TRBD1. Germline-derived CDR1 and CDR2 are GTSNPN and SVGIG (reference sequence). The V and J ends lost 5 bases and 7 bases, in that order; junction bases with no gene match: 13. This CDR3 comprises 15 residues. This CDR3 reads CAWDPGQGLTNTQYF. Written as DNA, the CDR3 is TGTGCCTGGGATCCCGGACAGGGGTTAACGAATACGCAGTATTTT.

V gene TRBV9 combines with J gene TRBJ1-3, with D uncertain. Germline V CDR1 and CDR2: SGDLS, YYNGEE. CDR3 length equals 14 residues. Deletions cut 0 bases from V and 0 bases from J, with 4 bases between. The CDR3 spells CASSVGASGNTIYF. The CDR3 DNA reads as TGTGCCAGCAGCGTAGGTGCCTCTGGAAACACCATATATTTT.

This chain joins TRBV10-3 and TRBJ1-1, with TRBD1 identical over 7 bases. This CDR3 comprises 13 residues. After removal of 7 bases from V and 2 bases from J, the junction contained 4 bases not matched to a gene. Germline lookup yields CDR1 ENHRY and CDR2 SYGVKD. Here the CDR3 reads CAINDRVNTEAFF. The CDR3, as DNA: TGTGCCATCAACGACAGGGTTAACACTGAAGCTTTCTTT.

The chain has TRBV5-1 and TRBJ1-2, with D uncertain. Per germline, CDR1 SGHRS and CDR2 YFSETQ. V was clipped by 5 bases and J by 4 bases, with 18 bases between them. The CDR3 runs to 15 residues. Here the CDR3 reads CASRPVRRPGYGYTF. The DNA of the CDR3 is TGCGCCAGCAGACCGGTTAGGAGGCCCGGCTATGGCTACACCTTC.

The V call is TRBV6-1, the J call TRBJ1-5; D not resolved. This CDR3 has 16 amino acids. CDR1 is MNHNS, CDR2 SASEGT, per germline. Trimming shortened V by 2 bases and J by 5 bases, and 16 bases separated the two germline ends. The CDR3 sequence is CASSERSGRRDQPQHF. CDR3 nucleotides: TGTGCCAGCAGTGAAAGGTCGGGCAGGCGAGATCAGCCCCAGCATTTT.

The chain employs TRBV3-1 (or the pseudogene TRBV3-2) and TRBJ1-4, with D possibly TRBD1 on 6 matching bases. Germline values: CDR1 LGHDT, CDR2 YNNKEL (reference sequence). Trimming took off 1 base at V and 12 bases at J, with 9 bases between the two ends. The CDR3 has 12 amino acids. In nucleotides, the CDR3 is TGTGCCAGCAGCCAAGGGGGGCAGGAACTGTTTTTT. Its protein is CASSQGGQELFF.

The chain recombines TRBV15 with TRBJ2-3, with 10 bases fitting TRBD1. Germline-derived CDR1 and CDR2 are LNHNV and YYDKDF (reference sequence). The CDR3 runs 14 residues. Unmatched junction bases numbered 1, after V lost 3 bases and J lost 4 bases. The CDR3: CATSSGQGADTQYF. In DNA, the CDR3 is TGTGCCACCAGCAGCGGACAGGGGGCAGATACGCAGTATTTT. Together with reference TRBV15 and TRBJ2-3, the CDR3 gives the full variable domain: DAMVIQNPRYQVTQFGKPVTLSCSQTLNHNVMYWYQQKSSQAPKLLFHYYDKDFNNEADTPDNFQSRRPNTSFCFLDIRSPGLGDTAMYLCATSSGQGADTQYFGPGTRLTVL.

The chain joins TRBV29-1 to TRBJ1-2; 7 nucleotides align to TRBD1. The germline gives CDR1 SQVTM, CDR2 ANQGSEA. The V and J ends lost 0 bases and 4 bases, in that order; junction bases with no gene match: 8. This CDR3 contains 15 residues. The CDR3 region is CSVEDRQGGGYGYTF. The DNA of the CDR3 is TGCAGCGTTGAAGATCGGCAGGGGGGTGGCTATGGCTACACCTTC.

This clone was seen a handful of times. The chain has TRBV18 and TRBJ1-1; TRBD1 is a possible D gene (5 bases). Germline V gives CDR1 KGHSH, CDR2 LQKENI. V lost 3 bases and J 6 bases, leaving 11 bases between the germline ends. CDR3 length equals 13 residues. For the CDR3, the DNA is TGTGCCAGCTCACCCCCAGGACACTCTGAAGCTTTCTTT. It yields the protein CASSPPGHSEAFF.

The gene calls are TRBV9 and TRBJ2-5; 10 bases line up with TRBD2. Germline-derived CDR1 and CDR2 are SGDLS and YYNGEE. CDR3 length equals 15 residues. V dropped 4 bases and J dropped 6; count of bases not matched to a gene: 9. The CDR3 reads CASSPGAGGPQTQYF. The CDR3, as DNA: TGTGCCAGCAGCCCCGGAGCGGGGGGGCCGCAGACCCAGTACTTC. Combining the CDR3 with reference TRBV9 and TRBJ2-5 gives the whole variable domain DSGVTQTPKHLITATGQRVTLRCSPRSGDLSVYWYQQSLDQGLQFLIQYYNGEERAKGNILERFSAQQFPDLHSELNLSSLELGDSALYFCASSPGAGGPQTQYFGPGTRLLVL.

The V gene is TRBV11-2, the J gene TRBJ2-5; perhaps TRBD1 as D (6 bases). CDR3 size: 18 residues. Germline assignment: CDR1 SGHAT and CDR2 FQNNGV. The germline V and J ends were trimmed by 1 base and 1 base, with 19 bases remaining between them. CDR3 coding DNA: TGTGCCAGCAGCTTAGTTATCCCAGGGGATTTGGCCCAAGAGACCCAGTACTTC. Protein product: CASSLVIPGDLAQETQYF.

J is TRBJ1-1 and V is TRBV28; D remains unclear. Trimming pared 6 bases from V and 4 bases from J, leaving 18 bases between. Looked up from germline, CDR1 is MDHEN and CDR2 is SYDVKM. This CDR3 has 15 amino acids. The CDR3 nucleotides read TGTGCCAGCAGCCGTTCTCTCAGATGGGGCACTGAAGCTTTCTTT. It encodes CASSRSLRWGTEAFF.

The chain combines TRBV28 with TRBJ1-2; no definite D call. Trimming left V 2 bases short and J 2 bases short, with 6 bases between. This CDR3 is built from 13 residues. CDR1 and CDR2 (germline): MDHEN, SYDVKM. CDR3: CASSLRENYGYTF. The CDR3 DNA reads TGTGCCAGCAGTTTACGGGAGAACTATGGCTACACCTTC.

In this sample, this clone turned up a few times. V gene TRBV15 combines with J gene TRBJ1-1; TRBD1 is a possible D gene (5 bases). In germline, CDR1 is LNHNV, CDR2 YYDKDF (reference sequence). This CDR3 has 13 amino acids. V was cut by 8 bases and J by 4 bases, with 14 bases left in between. CDR3 residues: CATLRERGTEAFF. The CDR3 DNA follows: TGTGCCACCCTCAGGGAGAGGGGCACTGAAGCTTTCTTT.

The gene calls are TRBV5-4 and TRBJ1-4; a weak D match, TRBD1 (5 bases). From germline, CDR1 is SGHNT and CDR2 YYREEE (reference sequence). Trimming removed 4 bases at V and 0 bases at J, with 10 bases between. The CDR3 contains 15 residues. The CDR3: CASSLRVATNEKLFF. The CDR3 bases are TGTGCCAGCAGCCTCAGGGTTGCAACTAATGAAAAACTGTTTTTT.

This chain links TRBV7-9 with TRBJ2-3; 8 bases match TRBD1. This CDR3 spans 15 amino acids. The germline V gene has CDR1 SEHNR and CDR2 FQNEAQ (reference sequence). V gave up 7 bases and J gave up 2 bases; unmatched junction bases: 8. The CDR3 bases are TGTGCCAGCACCACAGGGGGAAGCGACACAGATACGCAGTATTTT. Protein sequence: CASTTGGSDTDTQYF.

The CDR3 sequence: CASSFQGDTEAFF. In nucleotides, the CDR3 is TGTGCCAGCAGCTTCCAAGGGGACACTGAAGCTTTCTTT. The chain is built from TRBV11-1 and TRBJ1-1, with a tentative D call TRBD1 (5 bases). The CDR3 spans 13 residues. V lost 3 bases and J 3 bases, leaving 8 bases between the germline ends. Germline V lookup: CDR1 SGHAT, CDR2 FQDESV (reference sequence).

This chain joins TRBV5-6 and TRBJ1-2; possible D gene TRBD1, 5 bases. The CDR3 consists of 15 residues. Per germline, CDR1 SGHDT and CDR2 YYEEEE. The V end lost 0 bases, the J end lost 4 bases, and 13 bases lay between the germline ends. The CDR3 loop reads CASSLVAGWSYGYTF. The CDR3 region has the DNA TGTGCCAGCAGCTTGGTGGCAGGGTGGAGCTATGGCTACACCTTC.

The J gene is TRBJ2-7, the V gene TRBV9, with D perhaps TRBD1 (5 bases). This CDR3 is built from 12 residues. Germline V gene lookup returns CDR1 SGDLS and CDR2 YYNGEE. Trimming took off 0 bases at V and 10 bases at J, with 11 bases between the two ends. The CDR3 bases are TGTGCCAGCAGCGTAGAGGGGCCACCCCAGTACTTC. Translation gives CASSVEGPPQYF. The variable domain in full, with the rest retrieved from reference TRBV9 and TRBJ2-7, is DSGVTQTPKHLITATGQRVTLRCSPRSGDLSVYWYQQSLDQGLQFLIQYYNGEERAKGNILERFSAQQFPDLHSELNLSSLELGDSALYFCASSVEGPPQYFGPGTRLTVT.